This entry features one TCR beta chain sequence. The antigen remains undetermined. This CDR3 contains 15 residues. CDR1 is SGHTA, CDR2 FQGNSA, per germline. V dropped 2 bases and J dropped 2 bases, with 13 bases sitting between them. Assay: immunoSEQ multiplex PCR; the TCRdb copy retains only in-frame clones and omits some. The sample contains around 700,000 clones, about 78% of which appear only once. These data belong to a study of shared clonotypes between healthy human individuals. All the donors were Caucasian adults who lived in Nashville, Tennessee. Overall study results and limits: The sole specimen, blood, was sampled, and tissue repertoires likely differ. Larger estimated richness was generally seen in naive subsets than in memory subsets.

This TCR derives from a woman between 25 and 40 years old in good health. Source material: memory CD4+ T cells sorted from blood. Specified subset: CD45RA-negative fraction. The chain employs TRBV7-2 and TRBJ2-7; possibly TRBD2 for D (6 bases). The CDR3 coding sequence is TGTGCCAGCAGCTTAAAGAGCGGGCCCACCTACGAGCAGTACTTC. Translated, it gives CASSLKSGPTYEQYF. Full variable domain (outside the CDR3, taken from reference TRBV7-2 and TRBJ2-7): GAGVSQSPSNKVTEKGKDVELRCDPISGHTALYWYRQSLGQGLEFLIYFQGNSAPDKSGLPSDRFSAERTGGSVSTLTIQRTQQEDSAVYLCASSLKSGPTYEQYFGPGTRLTVT.